A selection of T cell receptor beta chains follows, all from one sample in a study of blood T cell repertoires in COVID-19. The protocol was immunoSEQ multiplex PCR, while the TCRdb copy is restricted to in-frame clones and leaves out a portion. The sample records 150,000 to 200,000 clones, roughly 80% being singletons. Input material: peripheral blood. These receptors were collected from a woman aged 25 to 39 with acute or convalescent COVID-19. The CDR3 runs from the conserved cysteine through the conserved F or W. A D gene is named only where the DNA matches it firmly. Rows may omit the clone size; those that give it use once, few, many or a size class.

j_call clone_size d_call v_call cdr3_nt cdr3_aa
TRBJ2-4 - - TRBV9 TGTGCCAGCAGCCATAAAAACATTCAGTACTTC CASSHKNIQYF
TRBJ1-5 once TRBD1 TRBV5-1 TGCGCCAGCAGCGTGGGGGGACAGTATAGCAATCAGCCCCAGCATTTT CASSVGGQYSNQPQHF
TRBJ2-7 - TRBD2 TRBV6-5 TGTGCCAGCAGTCATAGCGGGGGGGGGAGCTACGAGCAGTACTTC CASSHSGGGSYEQYF
TRBJ1-2 - - TRBV13 TGTGCCAGCAGCTTAGGCTTGGGCAGGGCATCTAACTATGGCTACACCTTC CASSLGLGRASNYGYTF
TRBJ2-7 - TRBD1 TRBV28 TGTGCCAGCACCGTGGGCCGACAGGGACCTCTCTCCTACGAGCAGTACTTC CASTVGRQGPLSYEQYF
TRBJ2-5 - - TRBV30 TGTGCCTGCGGACGAGAAGAGACCCAGTACTTC CACGREETQYF
TRBJ1-5 - - TRBV28 TGTGCCAGCAGTTTGCCCTCCGGGGGGGCCCAGCCCCAGCATTTT CASSLPSGGAQPQHF
TRBJ2-3 - - TRBV5-1 TGCGCCAGCAGCAAGAGTCCGGTTAGCACAGATACGCAGTATTTT CASSKSPVSTDTQYF
TRBJ2-1 - TRBD2 TRBV7-9 TGTGCCAGCAGCTTAGAAGCGGGGGGCTACTACAATGAGCAGTTCTTC CASSLEAGGYYNEQFF
TRBJ2-2 - - TRBV4-3 TGCGCCAGCAGCCAAGATGGGCGCACCAACACCGGGGAGCTGTTTTTT CASSQDGRTNTGELFF
TRBJ2-7 - - TRBV30 TGTGCCTGGAGTGTCGGGTACGAGCAGTACTTC CAWSVGYEQYF
TRBJ1-1 - - TRBV27 TGTGCCAGCAGTTTATCGTGGGTAACAGGGAAATTAGGGACTGAAGCTTTCTTT CASSLSWVTGKLGTEAFF
TRBJ2-7 - - TRBV5-6 TGTGCCAGCAGCCGAGGGATCTCCTACGAGCAGTACTTC CASSRGISYEQYF
TRBJ1-1 - - TRBV9 TGTGCCAGCAGCGTAGAGGAGGTCTACACTGAAGCTTTCTTT CASSVEEVYTEAFF
TRBJ1-1 - TRBD1 TRBV5-4 TGTGTCAGCACCAATCCAGGACAGGGGGGGAACACTGAAGCTTTCTTT CVSTNPGQGGNTEAFF
TRBJ1-2 - TRBD1 TRBV19 TGTGCCAGTAGCCCAACAGGGGTGGGCTCTAACTATGGCTACACCTTC CASSPTGVGSNYGYTF
TRBJ2-5 few - TRBV15 TGTGCCACCAGCAGAGGAGCGACAGGGAGGAGTGAGACCCAGTACTTC CATSRGATGRSETQYF
TRBJ2-3 - - TRBV15 TGTGCCACCAGCCTAAGTCAGGGGGCGGGGGGGCCAAATACGCAGTATTTT CATSLSQGAGGPNTQYF
TRBJ1-2 - - TRBV10-3 TGTGCCATCAGTGCGCGGAATTCTAACTATGGCTACACCTTC CAISARNSNYGYTF
TRBJ2-7 - TRBD1 TRBV27 TGTGCCAGCAGTTTAGGGGGGACAGGCTACGAGCAGTACTTC CASSLGGTGYEQYF
TRBJ2-1 - TRBD2 TRBV2 TGTGCCAGCAGTCCACCCGGGACTAGCGAGCAGTTCTTC CASSPPGTSEQFF
TRBJ2-5 - - TRBV7-3 TGTGCCAGCAGCTTCGGGACTCGAGAGACCCAGTACTTC CASSFGTRETQYF
TRBJ2-7 - TRBD1 TRBV2 TGTGCCAGCATACGGGACAGGGCCGACGAGCAGTACTTC CASIRDRADEQYF
TRBJ2-7 - TRBD2 TRBV27 TGTGCCAGCAGTTTGGGTTTCTTAGCGGGCATACGGAGCGAGCAGTACTTC CASSLGFLAGIRSEQYF
TRBJ1-2 - - TRBV12-3/TRBV12-4 TGTGCCAGCAGGGGAGATGGCTACACCTTC CASRGDGYTF